One sample yielded the 25 T cell receptor beta chains listed below, sequenced in a study of identical twins. Each CDR3 protein gets one entry after TCRdb re-called the 5' RACE reads with MiXCR. The sample shows roughly 710,000 distinct CDR3 sequences, 6% to 6.5% of them seen only once. The sequenced sample was naive T cells sorted from blood. The receptors were gathered from a man aged 18 to 30 in good health.

The rearrangement links TRBV7-2 to TRBJ2-7; TRBD2 matches at 9 bases. The germline V gene encodes CDR1 SGHTA and CDR2 FQGNSA. There are 16 residues in the CDR3. Trimming took 3 bases from V and 3 from J; bases not matched to a gene: 9. The CDR3, as DNA: TGTGCCAGCAGCTTTCTGCGGCGGGAGGGGGGCTACGAGCAGTACTTC. It encodes CASSFLRREGGYEQYF.

CDR3 sequence: CASTAGGRDQGTEAFF. In DNA, the CDR3 is TGTGCCAGCACCGCAGGCGGGAGAGATCAGGGCACTGAAGCTTTCTTT. The rearrangement uses TRBV11-2 and TRBJ1-1; perhaps TRBD1 as D (5 bases). The CDR3 is 16 residues long. The V end lost 7 bases, the J end lost 4 bases, and 22 bases lay between the germline ends. CDR1 is SGHAT and CDR2 is FQNNGV in the germline V gene.

V usage is TRBV5-6 and J usage is TRBJ2-1, with D unclear. Deletions cut 0 bases from V and 9 bases from J, with 10 bases between. Per the germline V gene, CDR1 is SGHDT and CDR2 is YYEEEE. CDR3 length: 13 amino acids. The CDR3 sequence: CASSLVNGGEQFF. The CDR3 DNA reads as TGTGCCAGCAGCTTGGTTAACGGCGGTGAGCAGTTCTTC.

There are many counts of this clonotype. The chain recombines TRBV27 with TRBJ2-3, with D tentatively TRBD1 (6 bases). This CDR3 comprises 16 residues. From germline, CDR1 is MNHEY and CDR2 SMNVEV (reference sequence). With 3 bases removed from V and 6 bases from J, the gap between germline ends came to 19 bases. The CDR3 coding sequence is TGTGCCAGCAGTTTTAGGGGGTCATCACGAGGGGATACGCAGTATTTT. Translated, it gives CASSFRGSSRGDTQYF.

The table lists this clonotype with a few counts. CDR3 nucleotide sequence: TGCGCCACTAAGACGGGGAGCTCTGGAAACACCATATATTTT. It yields the protein CATKTGSSGNTIYF. The chain combines TRBV5-1 with TRBJ1-3; D unclear. Trimming pared 9 bases from V and 0 bases from J, leaving 13 bases between. The CDR3 covers 14 residues. Per germline, CDR1 SGHRS and CDR2 YFSETQ. The whole variable domain, filled in from reference TRBV5-1 and TRBJ1-3, reads KAGVTQTPRYLIKTRGQQVTLSCSPISGHRSVSWYQQTPGQGLQFLFEYFSETQRNKGNFPGRFSGRQFSNSRSEMNVSTLELGDSALYLCATKTGSSGNTIYFGEGSWLTVV.

This clonotype occurred many times. The chain recombines TRBV6-2 or TRBV6-3 with TRBJ2-5; D ambiguous. CDR3 length: 15 amino acids. Germline V lookup: CDR1 MNHEY, CDR2 SVGEGT. Trimming left V 2 bases short and J 1 base short, with 11 bases between. The CDR3, as DNA: TGTGCCAGCAGTTACACCCTGGTGGCCCAAGAGACCCAGTACTTC. It yields the protein CASSYTLVAQETQYF.

This clonotype has just a few counts. The CDR3: CASSLSGASPGANVLTF. The CDR3 region has the DNA TGTGCCAGCAGTTTGTCGGGGGCGTCGCCTGGGGCCAACGTCCTGACTTTC. The gene calls are TRBV28 and TRBJ2-6; D may match TRBD1 or TRBD2 (6 bases each). Germline assignment: CDR1 MDHEN and CDR2 SYDVKM. Between the trimmed V and J ends, which lost 3 bases and 2 bases, there was a span of 14 bases. The CDR3 consists of 17 residues.

Notes on this clonotype: With a much larger clone just one base away, this may be a read error. The chain links TRBV5-4 to TRBJ2-3; no clear D. The CDR3 covers 15 residues. The germline gives CDR1 SGHNT, CDR2 YYREEE (reference sequence). The CDR3 loop is CASRLGPATTDTQYF. In DNA form, the CDR3 reads TGTGCCAGCAGATTGGGCCCCGCCACCACAGATACGCAGTATTTT.

This clonotype was detected many times. The V call is TRBV6-2 or TRBV6-3, the J call TRBJ2-3, with 8 bases matching TRBD2. The CDR3 is 14 amino acids. Germline CDR1 and CDR2: MNHEY and SVGEGT. J was trimmed by 2 bases and V by 8 bases; bases with no gene match: 6. CDR3 residues: CASREGVSTDTQYF. In nucleotides, the CDR3 is TGTGCCAGCCGGGAGGGAGTGTCCACAGATACGCAGTATTTT.

V is TRBV7-2 and J is TRBJ2-1, with 7 nucleotides matching TRBD1. V lost 5 bases, J lost 7 bases, and 14 bases stayed unmatched. The CDR3 covers 16 residues. Germline V lookup: CDR1 SGHTA, CDR2 FQGNSA. The CDR3 sequence: CASSPEMPHRGNEQFF. DNA for the CDR3: TGTGCCAGCAGCCCTGAAATGCCCCACAGGGGAAATGAGCAGTTCTTC.

This clonotype turned up a few times. This sequence may be a read error, since a much larger clone differs from it by one base. Since the CDR3 does not end with the conserved phenylalanine or tryptophan, this likely comes from a read error. V gene TRBV12-3 or TRBV12-4 combines with J gene TRBJ2-2; D uncertain. This CDR3 spans 12 amino acids. V was clipped by 5 bases and J by 4 bases, with 5 bases between them. In DNA, the CDR3 is TGTGCCAGCAGTCGGAGCACCGGGGAGCTGTTTTAT. Protein product: CASSRSTGELFY.

Ten or more counts support this clonotype. This chain joins TRBV20-1 and TRBJ1-1; D unclear. Germline CDR1 is DFQATT and CDR2 is SNEGSKA (reference sequence). This CDR3 spans 14 amino acids. V lost 0 bases, J lost 4 bases, and 12 bases lay in between. The CDR3 sequence is CSARDHGWGTEAFF. The CDR3 DNA reads TGCAGTGCTAGAGATCATGGGTGGGGCACTGAAGCTTTCTTT.

The chain is built from TRBV7-2 and TRBJ2-7; TRBD2 is a possible D gene (6 bases). CDR1 is SGHTA, CDR2 FQGNSA, per germline. The CDR3 length is 15 residues. The V end lost 6 bases, the J end lost 3 bases, and 18 bases lay between the germline ends. CDR3 in DNA: TGTGCCAGCAGACCAACCGGGGGAAGGGACTACGAGCAGTACTTC. Amino acid sequence: CASRPTGGRDYEQYF.

This clonotype has more than one count but fewer than ten. The chain recombines TRBV29-1 with TRBJ2-7; TRBD2 might be the D (5 bases). Germline-derived CDR1 and CDR2 are SQVTM and ANQGSEA. Trimming left V 6 bases short and J 6 bases short, with 12 bases between. The length of the CDR3 is 11 residues. CDR3 in amino acids: CSVRRGLEQYF. DNA for the CDR3: TGCAGCGTAAGGAGAGGGCTCGAGCAGTACTTC.

In this sample, this clonotype turned up many times. The V gene is TRBV5-1, the J gene TRBJ2-1, with 11 nucleotides matching TRBD2. Losses at the gene ends were 3 bases for V and 8 bases for J; bases not matched to a gene: 10. Germline V CDR1 and CDR2: SGHRS, YFSETQ. The CDR3 totals 16 residues. The CDR3 region is CASSSGLAGGPDEQFF. The DNA for the CDR3 is TGCGCCAGCAGCTCCGGTTTAGCGGGAGGGCCCGATGAGCAGTTCTTC.

This chain joins TRBV12-3 or TRBV12-4 and TRBJ1-5, with no clear D. V gave up 2 bases and J gave up 6 bases, with 8 bases separating them. This CDR3 is built from 13 residues. CDR3 amino acids: CASSLTVGQPQHF. DNA for the CDR3: TGTGCCAGCAGTTTAACAGTGGGTCAGCCCCAGCATTTT.

This clonotype was counted a single time. The V gene is TRBV14, the J gene TRBJ2-7; no firm D call. The CDR3 length is 13 residues. CDR1 and CDR2 (germline): SGHDN, FVKESK. The V and J ends lost 0 bases and 6 bases respectively, with 9 bases between them. CDR3 protein: CASSQDLGTEQYV. CDR3 sequence (DNA): TGTGCCAGCAGCCAAGATTTAGGAACCGAGCAGTACGTC.

The table lists this clonotype with a few counts. This sequence joins TRBV5-1 and TRBJ2-2; 10 positions agree with TRBD1. Trimming removed 3 bases from V and 5 bases from J; junction bases left unmatched: 10. The CDR3 sequence is 17 residues long. Germline CDR1 reads SGHRS; CDR2 reads YFSETQ. The CDR3 DNA sequence: TGCGCCAGCAGCTCGGTGGGACAGGGGTCGAGGACCGGGGAGCTGTTTTTT. Translated, it gives CASSSVGQGSRTGELFF. Drawing the rest from reference TRBV5-1 and TRBJ2-2, the complete variable domain is KAGVTQTPRYLIKTRGQQVTLSCSPISGHRSVSWYQQTPGQGLQFLFEYFSETQRNKGNFPGRFSGRQFSNSRSEMNVSTLELGDSALYLCASSSVGQGSRTGELFFGEGSRLTVL.

This chain joins TRBV7-2 and TRBJ2-7; D is unresolved. Germline V gene sequence: CDR1 SGHTA, CDR2 FQGNSA. Trimming removed 1 base from V and 3 bases from J, with 10 bases in between. This CDR3 comprises 14 residues. Here the CDR3 reads CASSLGPGYYEQYF. DNA of the CDR3: TGTGCCAGCAGCTTAGGACCCGGCTACTACGAGCAGTACTTC.

The chain has TRBV6-5 and TRBJ2-5; no firm D call. Trimming pared 5 bases from V and 4 bases from J, leaving 8 bases between. This CDR3 has 12 residues. Germline CDR1 reads MNHEY; CDR2 reads SVGAGI. DNA for the CDR3: TGTGCCAGCAGTAAACGATCAGAGACCCAGTACTTC. Encoded protein: CASSKRSETQYF.

V usage is TRBV7-9 and J usage is TRBJ2-5, with 11 positions matching TRBD2. V gave up 5 bases and J gave up 4 bases; unmatched junction bases: 9. This CDR3 has 16 amino acids. Germline CDR1 is SEHNR and CDR2 is FQNEAQ (reference sequence). This CDR3 reads CASSAETSGILETQYF. CDR3 sequence (DNA): TGTGCCAGCAGCGCCGAGACTAGCGGGATACTAGAGACCCAGTACTTC. The full variable domain, in which reference TRBV7-9 and TRBJ2-5 provide the parts outside the CDR3, is DTGVSQNPRHKITKRGQNVTFRCDPISEHNRLYWYRQTLGQGPEFLTYFQNEAQLEKSRLLSDRFSAERPKGSFSTLEIQRTEQGDSAMYLCASSAETSGILETQYFGPGTRLLVL.

This clonotype was counted a few times. The V call is TRBV11-3, the J call TRBJ2-2; a possible D gene is TRBD2 (5 bases). The V gene lost 7 bases and the J gene lost 0 bases, with 6 bases spanning the gap. CDR1 and CDR2 (germline): SGHNT, YENEEA. This CDR3 is 13 amino acids long. The CDR3 nucleotides read TGTGCCAGCACCGGGACGAACACCGGGGAGCTGTTTTTT. Translating it yields CASTGTNTGELFF.

This clonotype showed up many times. V usage is TRBV12-3 or TRBV12-4 and J usage is TRBJ1-3; no definite D call. Trimming cost V 7 bases and J 4 bases, with 8 bases left between them. The CDR3 totals 12 residues. The CDR3 nucleotides are TGTGCCAGCAAAGGATTGGGAAACACCATATATTTT. Its protein product is CASKGLGNTIYF.

Only a few counts were recorded for this clonotype. J is TRBJ2-5 and V is TRBV3-1; D gene unclear. In germline, CDR1 is LGHDT, CDR2 YNNKEL (reference sequence). This CDR3 is 14 amino acids long. Trimming shortened V by 1 base and J by 5 bases, and 11 bases separated the two germline ends. The CDR3 coding sequence is TGTGCCAGCAGCCAAGGCGACCCCTATGAGACCCAGTACTTC. Amino acids: CASSQGDPYETQYF.

There are many counts of this clonotype. The chain recombines TRBV5-1 with TRBJ2-7; D remains unclear. Germline assignment: CDR1 SGHRS and CDR2 YFSETQ. CDR3 length: 14 residues. Trimming removed 4 bases from V and 6 bases from J, with 17 bases in between. Written as DNA, the CDR3 is TGCGCCAGCAGCCGGATCGGCCCTCCGACCGAGCAGTACGTC. Encoded protein: CASSRIGPPTEQYV.